This TCR beta chain was documented in a study of blood T cell repertoires in COVID-19. Study context: Samples representing acute and convalescent COVID-19 were sourced from the United States, Italy and Spain. PBMCs, B-cell-depleted T cells, or T cells provided the cDNA or gDNA that made up the material.

This clone was seen many times. Methods used by the authors: Amplification from reference gene primers served as the basis for estimated nucleated cell counts. Assay: immunoSEQ multiplex PCR; the TCRdb copy retains only in-frame clones and omits some. The DNA was the basis for D and trimming; V, J and clone size are from that table. The table has 140,000 or so clones, over 70% seen once. The CDR3 has 13 amino acids. Germline V gene sequence: CDR1 GTSNPN, CDR2 SVGIG (reference sequence). Trimming left V 0 bases short and J 0 bases short, with 5 bases between. Sequencing was done on a sample of peripheral blood. The rearrangement joins TRBV30 to TRBJ1-1, with unresolved D. This TCR was recovered from a woman aged 50 to 60 with acute or convalescent COVID-19. The CDR3 reads CAWSVQLNTEAFF. In nucleotides, the CDR3 is TGTGCCTGGAGTGTACAGCTGAACACTGAAGCTTTCTTT.